The 8 T cell receptor beta chains below were found in one sample sequenced in a study of blood T cells in healthy people across ages. Combining a sample-barcoded 5' primer with a J-beta primer mix, a second PCR ran for roughly 7 to 12 cycles. TCRdb ran MiXCR on the 5' RACE reads and lists one entry per CDR3 protein. The profile shows roughly 800,000 distinct CDR3 sequences, 58% of them singletons. Sequencing was carried out using blood. The receptors stem from a man aged 25-40 years in good health.

This clonotype was counted a few times. The DNA of the CDR3 is TGTGCCAGCAGCGCGGGACGGACAGAGCAGTTCTTC. Encoded protein: CASSAGRTEQFF. The chain joins TRBV11-2 to TRBJ2-1, with D possibly being TRBD2 (6 bases). CDR3 size: 12 residues. Germline CDR1 reads SGHAT; CDR2 reads FQNNGV. Trimming removed 5 bases from V and 10 bases from J, with 12 bases in between.

The rearrangement links TRBV18 to TRBJ2-1; TRBD1 might be the D (6 bases). CDR3 length equals 15 residues. The V and J ends lost 1 base and 4 bases respectively, with 11 bases between them. Germline values: CDR1 KGHSH, CDR2 LQKENI. DNA of the CDR3: TGTGCCAGCTCACCACTAAAGGGGGAGTACAATGAGCAGTTCTTC. Translation gives CASSPLKGEYNEQFF.

This rearrangement joins TRBV29-1 to TRBJ2-3; a possible D gene is TRBD2 (7 bases). Germline values: CDR1 SQVTM, CDR2 ANQGSEA. The CDR3 runs 14 residues. Trimming removed 7 bases at V and 2 bases at J, with 16 bases between. The CDR3 DNA follows: TGCAGCGGATGGACGGGGGGCCCCACAGATACGCAGTATTTT. Translation gives CSGWTGGPTDTQYF.

About this clonotype itself: A junction boundary mismatches the germline segment, possibly from a read error. In DNA form, the CDR3 reads TGTGCCAGCAGCGTAGTGGGCGACAATGAGCAGTCCTTC. This encodes CASSVVGDNEQSF. The rearrangement joins TRBV11-3 to TRBJ2-1; the D is unclear. Germline lookup yields CDR1 SGHNT and CDR2 YENEEA. The CDR3 is 13 amino acids.

This clonotype was found many times. The V and J genes are TRBV28 and TRBJ2-3, with 8 positions matching TRBD2. V gave up 3 bases and J gave up 6 bases; unmatched junction bases: 11. Looked up from germline, CDR1 is MDHEN and CDR2 is SYDVKM. The CDR3 covers 16 residues. The CDR3: CASSFHLPAGGDTQYF. The CDR3 DNA reads as TGTGCCAGCAGTTTCCATCTCCCGGCGGGGGGCGATACGCAGTATTTT. Together with reference TRBV28 and TRBJ2-3, the CDR3 gives the full variable domain: DVKVTQSSRYLVKRTGEKVFLECVQDMDHENMFWYRQDPGLGLRLIYFSYDVKMKEKGDIPEGYSVSREKKERFSLILESASTNQTSMYLCASSFHLPAGGDTQYFGPGTRLTVL.

This clonotype was detected once. The chain has TRBV7-2 and TRBJ2-5, with 10 nucleotides matching TRBD1. Looked up from germline, CDR1 is SGHTA and CDR2 is FQGNSA. J lost 11 bases, V lost 4 bases, and 13 bases had no gene match. The CDR3 contains 15 residues. Here the CDR3 reads CASSSRQGADGEQYF. In DNA, the CDR3 is TGTGCCAGCAGCTCGAGACAGGGGGCTGACGGGGAGCAGTACTTC. Full variable domain (rest looked up from reference TRBV7-2 and TRBJ2-5): GAGVSQSPSNKVTEKGKDVELRCDPISGHTALYWYRQSLGQGLEFLIYFQGNSAPDKSGLPSDRFSAERTGGSVSTLTIQRTQQEDSAVYLCASSSRQGADGEQYFGPGTRLLVL.

There are a few counts of this clonotype. The chain couples TRBV20-1 to TRBJ1-2; D remains ambiguous. This CDR3 is built from 11 residues. Looked up from germline, CDR1 is DFQATT and CDR2 is SNEGSKA (reference sequence). Trimming removed 3 bases at V and 7 bases at J, with 9 bases between. The CDR3: CSASRESGYTF. The CDR3 DNA is TGCAGTGCTAGCCGGGAAAGTGGCTACACCTTC.

Ten or more counts support this clonotype. The genes are TRBV30 and TRBJ2-1; 11 nucleotides align to TRBD2. J was trimmed by 6 bases and V by 4 bases; bases with no gene match: 8. The germline V gene encodes CDR1 GTSNPN and CDR2 SVGIG (reference sequence). This CDR3 is built from 15 residues. Here the CDR3 DNA reads TGTGCCTGGACCCCCGGGACTAGCGGACTCAATGAGCAGTTCTTC. Its translation is CAWTPGTSGLNEQFF.